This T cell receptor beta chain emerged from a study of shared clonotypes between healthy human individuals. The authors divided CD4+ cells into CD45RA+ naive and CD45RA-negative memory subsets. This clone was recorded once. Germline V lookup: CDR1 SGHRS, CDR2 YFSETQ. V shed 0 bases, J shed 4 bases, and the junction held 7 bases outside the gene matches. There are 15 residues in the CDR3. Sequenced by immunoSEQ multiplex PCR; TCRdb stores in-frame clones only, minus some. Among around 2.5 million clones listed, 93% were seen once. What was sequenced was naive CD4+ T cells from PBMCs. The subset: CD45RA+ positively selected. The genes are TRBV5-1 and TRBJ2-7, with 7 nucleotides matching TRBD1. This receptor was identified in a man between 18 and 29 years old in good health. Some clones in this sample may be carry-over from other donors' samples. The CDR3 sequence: CASSLGDRFPYEQYF. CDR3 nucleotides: TGCGCCAGCAGCTTGGGGGACAGATTCCCTTACGAGCAGTACTTC.